This T cell receptor (beta chain) is drawn from a study of T-cell reconstitution after alpha-beta-depleted transplantation in children. Points on this clonotype: Antigen specificity is unknown.

Notes on the study in general: Surviving thymic progenitors and recipient T cells were the source of high TCRbeta diversity at day 60 in some patients. After transplant, at about two months, alpha-beta T cells were reportedly derived from several hundred expanded graft clones. At the one-year point after transplant, T-cell counts and TCRbeta diversity were found to come mostly from T cells that had been newly produced.

The CDR3 has 16 amino acids. Trimming removed 4 bases from V and 3 bases from J, with 19 bases in between. Germline V lookup: CDR1 LGHDT, CDR2 YNNKEL (reference sequence). As it was prepared, the TCRbeta library received unique molecular identifiers. Via MiXCR, TCRdb re-called the PCR reads, giving one row per CDR3 protein. The sample contains about a million distinct CDR3 sequences, roughly 29% of which appear only once. This TCR was sampled from a boy in the first two years of life who had a stem cell transplant for SCID, so the T cells may come from the graft donor. This material consisted of PBMCs, mostly from graft donor cells, taken 360 days after TCRalphabeta/CD19-depleted stem cell transplant. This chain connects TRBV3-1 to TRBJ2-7; maybe TRBD2 (7 bases). The DNA of the CDR3 is TGTGCCAGCAGCCCTAACGGGGGGCTTCAAGGCTACGAGCAGTACTTC. This encodes CASSPNGGLQGYEQYF.